The 8 T cell receptor beta chains in this list originate from one sample, sequenced in a study of cytomegalovirus exposure and HLA in healthy donors. It was with 60 Vbeta and 13 Jbeta primers that the PCR ran. The assay was immunoSEQ multiplex PCR, and TCRdb's table has in-frame clones only and misses some. The sample shows 130,000 or so clones, 84% of them seen only once. The material sequenced was PBMCs. These receptors were collected from a woman aged 18-29 years in good health and CMV-seropositive.

The rearrangement joins TRBV4-1 to TRBJ2-5; 10 nucleotides match TRBD2. The trim removed 2 bases at V and 4 bases at J, leaving 7 bases unmatched. The CDR3 extends over 16 amino acids. Germline V gene sequence: CDR1 MGHRA, CDR2 YSYEKL. In nucleotides, the CDR3 is TGCGCCAGCAGCCAACCCGGGACTAGCGTTTTAGAGACCCAGTACTTC. This codes for CASSQPGTSVLETQYF.

J is TRBJ2-7 and V is TRBV5-4; TRBD2 aligns across 7 bases. Germline assignment: CDR1 SGHNT and CDR2 YYREEE (reference sequence). V shed 1 base, J shed 2 bases, and the junction held 3 bases outside the gene matches. The CDR3 loop spans 14 amino acids. As DNA, the CDR3 is TGTGCCAGCAGCTTGCCGGGGGGAGCCTACGAGCAGTACTTC. Translation: CASSLPGGAYEQYF.

The V gene is TRBV4-1, the J gene TRBJ2-3, with D maybe TRBD2 (6 bases). V shed 5 bases and J shed 1 base, with 13 bases lying between them. The CDR3 contains 15 residues. The germline CDR1 and CDR2 sequences are MGHRA and YSYEKL. This chain's CDR3 is CASSAGPWGTDTQYF. CDR3 nucleotides: TGCGCCAGCAGCGCGGGACCCTGGGGCACAGATACGCAGTATTTT.

This chain links TRBV6-5 with TRBJ2-7; D is unresolved. The CDR3 length is 11 residues. CDR1 is MNHEY, CDR2 SVGAGI, per germline. V lost 5 bases, J lost 4 bases, and 6 bases lay in between. As DNA, the CDR3 is TGTGCCAGCAGTACCCTATACGAGCAGTACTTC. Encoded protein: CASSTLYEQYF.

In this sample, this clone turned up a few times. The chain has TRBV5-1 and TRBJ2-3, with D perhaps matching TRBD1 (6 bases). This CDR3 spans 13 amino acids. Germline V CDR1 and CDR2: SGHRS, YFSETQ. V shed 5 bases and J shed 6 bases, with 13 bases lying between them. The chain's CDR3 is CASSLTGSDTQYF. The DNA of the CDR3 is TGCGCCAGCAGTCTGACAGGTTCGGATACGCAGTATTTT.

The V call is TRBV6-5, the J call TRBJ1-2; weak D call: TRBD1 (5 bases). Deletions cut 6 bases from V and 2 bases from J, with 10 bases between. This CDR3 comprises 13 residues. Germline values: CDR1 MNHEY, CDR2 SVGAGI. The CDR3 DNA reads as TGTGCCAGCAGCCCCCAGGGCAACTATGGCTACACCTTC. As protein: CASSPQGNYGYTF.

The V gene is TRBV28, the J gene TRBJ2-3; 13 bases align to TRBD2. V lost 6 bases to trimming and J lost 0 bases; unmatched junction nucleotides: 6. Per the germline V gene, CDR1 is MDHEN and CDR2 is SYDVKM. The length of the CDR3 is 17 residues. Written as DNA, the CDR3 is TGTGCCAGCAGACCGGGGACTAGCGGGGATAGCACAGATACGCAGTATTTT. It is translated as CASRPGTSGDSTDTQYF.

The genes are TRBV2 and TRBJ1-2; 10 nucleotides line up with TRBD1. V gave up 6 bases and J gave up 2 bases; unmatched junction bases: 9. The CDR3 sequence is 16 residues long. Germline V lookup: CDR1 SNHLY, CDR2 FYNNEI. CDR3 loop: CASRGVRTGGNYGYTF. The CDR3 DNA reads as TGTGCCAGCAGGGGAGTGAGGACAGGGGGGAACTATGGCTACACCTTC.